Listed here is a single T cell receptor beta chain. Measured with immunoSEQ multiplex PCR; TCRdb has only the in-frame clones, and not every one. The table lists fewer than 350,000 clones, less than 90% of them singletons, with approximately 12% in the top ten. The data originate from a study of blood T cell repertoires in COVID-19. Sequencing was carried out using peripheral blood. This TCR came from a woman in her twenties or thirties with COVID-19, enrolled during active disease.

In nucleotides, the CDR3 is TGTGCCAGTAGCGATTTGGGGGGACCCTACGAGCAGTACTTC. Its translation: CASSDLGGPYEQYF. V gene TRBV19 combines with J gene TRBJ2-7; D possibly corresponds to TRBD2 (6 bases). Germline V gene data show CDR1 as LNHDA and CDR2 as SQIVND (reference sequence). CDR3 length: 14 residues. Trimming left V 6 bases short and J 2 bases short, with 14 bases between.